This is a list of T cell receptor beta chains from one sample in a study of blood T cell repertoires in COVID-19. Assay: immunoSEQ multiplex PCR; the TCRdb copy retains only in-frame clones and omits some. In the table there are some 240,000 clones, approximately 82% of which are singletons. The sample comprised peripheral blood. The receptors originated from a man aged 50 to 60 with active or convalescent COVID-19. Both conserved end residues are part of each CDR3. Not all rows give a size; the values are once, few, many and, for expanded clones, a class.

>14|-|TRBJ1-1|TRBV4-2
CASSRDRLNTEAFF
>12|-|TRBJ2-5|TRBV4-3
CASSQDRETQYF
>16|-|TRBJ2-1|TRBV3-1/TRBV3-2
CASSPFGLAGYNEQFF
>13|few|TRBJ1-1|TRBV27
CASRRYRDTEAFF
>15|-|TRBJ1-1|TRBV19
CASTQGAGMNTEAFF
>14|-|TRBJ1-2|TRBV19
CASSRDSNLYGYTF
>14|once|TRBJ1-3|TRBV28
CASSKGLSGNTIYF
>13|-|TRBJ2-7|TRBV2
CARGGQATYEQYF
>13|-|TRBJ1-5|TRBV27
CASSFTGRQPQHF
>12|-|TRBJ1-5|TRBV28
CAISRGPEPQHF
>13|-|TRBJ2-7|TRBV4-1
CASSPGQSYEQYF
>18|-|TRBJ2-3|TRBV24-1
CATSDSATSGSSKDTQYF
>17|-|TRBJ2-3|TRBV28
CASSTHPRDTSTDTQYF
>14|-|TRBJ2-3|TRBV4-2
CASKIGQGSDTQYF
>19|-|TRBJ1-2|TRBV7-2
CASSFNSGTELTGAYGYTF
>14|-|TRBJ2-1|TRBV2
CASSPRTYDNEQFF
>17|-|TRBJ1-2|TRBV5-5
CASSLRGTGASIGGYTF
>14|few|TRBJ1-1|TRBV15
CATSREWGGAEAFF
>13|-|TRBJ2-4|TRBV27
CASSPPTHNIQYF
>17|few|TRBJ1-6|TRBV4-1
CASSGMPLTGRNSPLHF
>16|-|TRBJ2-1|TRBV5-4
CASSNGGALSYNEQFF
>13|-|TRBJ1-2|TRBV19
CASSTGAEYGYTF
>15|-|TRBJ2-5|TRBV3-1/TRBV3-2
CASSHVGGGQETQYF
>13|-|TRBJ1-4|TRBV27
CASRLLGGEKLFF
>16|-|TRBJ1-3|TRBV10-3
CAISERGQSSGNTIYF
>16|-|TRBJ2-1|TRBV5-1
CASSLVGQGPADEQFF